This entry features one TCR beta chain sequence. Antigen: not known. 60 Vbeta and 13 Jbeta primers were used in PCR. Profiling relied on immunoSEQ multiplex PCR, and the TCRdb table lists in-frame clones only, not all of them. The sample shows some 130,000 clones, more than 70% of them seen only once. This sample was included in a study of cytomegalovirus exposure and HLA in healthy donors. Germline lookup yields CDR1 LGHNA and CDR2 YNFKEQ. This CDR3 has 14 amino acids. V lost 0 bases, J lost 4 bases, and 10 bases lay in between. Notes on the study in general: In vitro experiments confirmed that three CMV-associated chains were specific for CMV antigens. In the analysis, some V segments, TRBV6-2 and TRBV6-3 included, were excluded as indistinguishable.

The sample taken for sequencing was PBMCs. This TCR came from a man in his forties or fifties in good health and CMV-seronegative. The chain has TRBV4-2 and TRBJ2-7; D perhaps matches TRBD2 (7 bases). For the CDR3, the DNA is TGTGCCAGCAGCCAAGAACGGGGGGCATACGAGCAGTACTTC. Residues: CASSQERGAYEQYF.